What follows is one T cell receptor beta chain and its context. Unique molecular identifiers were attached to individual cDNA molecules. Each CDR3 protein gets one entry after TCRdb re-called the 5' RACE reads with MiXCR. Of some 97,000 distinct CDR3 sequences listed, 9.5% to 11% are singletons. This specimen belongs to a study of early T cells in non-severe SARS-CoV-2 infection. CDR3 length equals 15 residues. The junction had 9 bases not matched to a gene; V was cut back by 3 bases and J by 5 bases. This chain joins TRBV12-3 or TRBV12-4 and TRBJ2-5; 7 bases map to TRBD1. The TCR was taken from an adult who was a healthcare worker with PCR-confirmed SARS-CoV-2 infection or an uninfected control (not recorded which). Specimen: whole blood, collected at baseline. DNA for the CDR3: TGTGCCAGCAGTTTTCAATGGGGACAGAGGGAGACCCAGTACTTC. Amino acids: CASSFQWGQRETQYF.